This T cell receptor beta chain was recovered during a study of glioma-infiltrating T cells listed by TCRdb under 2016. For context, the study as a whole: Sequencing of TCR alpha- and beta-chain repertoires was performed on glioma tissue, on non-neoplastic brain tissue, and on matched peripheral blood mononuclear cells. The paired cohort was made up of three low-grade glioma patients, 7 or 8 primary glioblastoma patients and three non-glioma patients who contributed non-neoplastic brain tissue. Each tissue-infiltrating repertoire was compared with the same patient's peripheral blood repertoire to measure divergence between tissue and blood T-cell populations.

TCR alpha and beta CDR3 regions were amplified with the iRepertoire nested amplicon-rescue multiplex PCR (arm-PCR) platform from RNA. One-step reverse transcription and amplification used about 95-400 ng of tissue mRNA or PBMC total RNA as input. Following bead purification, Illumina adapters were added by a secondary multiplex PCR, and the libraries were gel-purified between 200 and 400 bp. Demultiplexing relied on internal 6-nucleotide barcodes carried by the libraries. Libraries were sequenced on an Illumina MiSeq with 2x220 or 2x250 nucleotide paired-end reads. The study's own analysis went as follows. Paired reads were merged using FLASH 1.2.11 and were aligned to the GRCh37 human genome using BWA-MEM, after which TRA and TRB reads were extracted. An IMGT-derived reference of cassette sequences and CDR3 motifs, with pseudogenes included, was used for V and J assignment. Three-frame translation of reads was performed, and productive CDR3s were defined as those with a C...FGXG motif and no stop codons. A clonotype was defined as a unique combination of a V-J cassette pair and a CDR3 amino acid sequence. Reads were filtered by Hamming distance, with the threshold set by the sequence error rate of each sample in mapped regions. In-frame beta chains were kept once TCRdb had trimmed the public reads at Q25 with fastp and called clones with MiXCR. Under each unique CDR3 protein, matching rows form one entry showing the most common genes and DNA. The V and J calls and clone size are TCRdb's, not the authors'. The sample contains about 190,000 distinct CDR3 sequences, over 25% of them found a single time. The ten largest clones represent just over 20% of the sample.

The CDR3 runs 18 residues from the cysteine to the phenylalanine. Of the read, only the CDR3 DNA is kept; its 54 bases are in frame from base 1. Here V drops 2 bases and J drops 6 bases, and the junction holds 14 bases not matched to any gene. According to the germline V gene, CDR1 reads MNHEY and CDR2 reads SVGAGI. On the study overall, not on this receptor specifically: The group comparisons were based on small numbers of patients: three non-neoplastic, three low-grade glioma and seven to nine glioblastoma patients. Tissue and blood shared very few CDR3 sequences, a result attributed to high CDR3 diversity and limited sampling. In non-neoplastic patients, VJ-independent divergence between tissue and blood fell below expectation, whereas in all gliomas, and especially in low-grade gliomas, the divergence rose above expectation.

This clonotype was picked up many times. The antigen this receptor binds is unknown. No base qualities exist here, and no much larger clone lies one base off it. Recombination linked TRBV6-5 to TRBJ2-1; 9 middle bases align to TRBD2. This receptor was obtained from a human donor with low-grade glioma or glioblastoma, undergoing nonglioma brain surgery, or in good health (not recorded which). Sequencing input: glioma tissue, nonneoplastic brain tissue, or PBMCs (not recorded which). The nucleotides are TGTGCCAGCAGTTACAAGAACCGAGGGCTAGCGGGGACCAATGAGCAGTTCTTC. It encodes CASSYKNRGLAGTNEQFF.